Listed below are T cell receptor beta chains from one sample, sequenced in a study of persistence of HIV-infected CD4 T cells. The method was immunoSEQ multiplex PCR; TCRdb's version includes in-frame clones alone and lacks a portion of them. The sample lists around 42,000 clones, about four fifths occurring once. Antigens of these TCRs are unknown. Sequences were derived from CD4+ T cells sorted from PBMCs after roughly 18-hour stimulation, sampled from a patient who received antiretroviral therapy. Every receptor here comes from an adult man with HIV who was CMV-seropositive. The CDR3 runs from the conserved cysteine through the conserved F or W. A D gene is named only where the DNA matches it firmly. Not all rows give a size; the values are once, few, many and, for expanded clones, a class.

d_call j_call v_call clone_size cdr3_nt cdr3_aa
- TRBJ1-1 TRBV10-3 - TGTGCCATCAGTCGGGGGAACACTGAAGCTTTCTTT CAISRGNTEAFF
- TRBJ1-2 TRBV28 - TGTGCCAGCAGTTCGACAGCCCCCGCTGGCTACACCTTC CASSSTAPAGYTF
TRBD1 TRBJ2-7 TRBV19 - TGTGCCAGTAGAATAACCGGGACAGAGACCTACGAGCAGTACTTC CASRITGTETYEQYF
- TRBJ2-5 TRBV7-6 few TGTGCCAGCAGCTTAGGTCTCAACACAGAGACCCAGTACTTC CASSLGLNTETQYF
TRBD1 TRBJ1-3 TRBV28 few TGTGCCAGCAATGGACAGGGTTTCATAAACACCATATATTTT CASNGQGFINTIYF
TRBD2 TRBJ2-3 TRBV5-6 - TGTGCCAGCAGCCCCGTAGATATAGCGGGGGAAGACACAGATACGCAGTATTTT CASSPVDIAGEDTDTQYF
TRBD1 TRBJ1-6 TRBV30 - TGTGCCTGGAGTGCGGACAGGGGGCTTTGGTCACCCCTCCACTTT CAWSADRGLWSPLHF
- TRBJ1-6 TRBV7-9 - TGTGCCAGCAGCCCCGACGCCCCGAATTCACCCCTCCACTTT CASSPDAPNSPLHF
- TRBJ1-3 TRBV11-3 once TGTGCCAGCAGCTTTTCTGGGGGAAACACCATATATTTT CASSFSGGNTIYF
TRBD1 TRBJ2-6 TRBV6-1 - TGTGCCAGCAGTGTAGACAGGGGCTCTGGGGCCAACGTCCTGACTTTC CASSVDRGSGANVLTF
- TRBJ1-2 TRBV7-9 few TGTGCCAGCAGCTTAGCGGGCAAGGCGGGAGGCGGCTACACCTTC CASSLAGKAGGGYTF
TRBD2 TRBJ2-5 TRBV2 - TGTGCCAGCAGTGGGAGCGGGGCCAGCCAAGAGACCCAGTACTTC CASSGSGASQETQYF
- TRBJ1-5 TRBV7-2 - TGTGCCAGCAGCCAGATACCCCTTTTCAATCAGCCCCAGCATTTT CASSQIPLFNQPQHF
TRBD1 TRBJ1-3 TRBV7-2 few TGTGCCAGCGGCAGGGGGGGGTCTGGAAACACCATATATTTT CASGRGGSGNTIYF
- TRBJ2-5 TRBV6-1 - TGTGCCAGCAGTAGGGACGGGTCGGGATTGACCCAGTACTTC CASSRDGSGLTQYF
- TRBJ1-2 TRBV5-1 few TGCGCCAGCAGCCTTGGTAGTAGGGATGGCTACACCTTC CASSLGSRDGYTF
TRBD2 TRBJ2-3 TRBV19 few TGTGCCAGTAGTGCTCTAGCGGGGGGGGTCAATACGCAGTATTTT CASSALAGGVNTQYF
TRBD1 TRBJ2-7 TRBV7-2 - TGTGCCAGCAGCCCAAGACAGGGGGGCTCCTACGAGCAGTACTTC CASSPRQGGSYEQYF
- TRBJ1-1 TRBV18 - TGTGCCAGCTCAACAGCGGAGGTCAGGAACACTGAAGCTTTCTTT CASSTAEVRNTEAFF
- TRBJ1-2 TRBV28 - TGTGCCAGCAGTTTAGAGACGGGGACGCACTATGGCTACACCTTC CASSLETGTHYGYTF
- TRBJ1-1 TRBV14 few TGTGCCAGCAGCCAAGATCTTGGAAGCGAAGCTTTCTTT CASSQDLGSEAFF
- TRBJ2-7 TRBV7-8 - TGTGCCAGCAGCTCGACGTCTAGAAGCTCCTACGAGCAGTACTTC CASSSTSRSSYEQYF
TRBD1 TRBJ2-4 TRBV30 - TGTGCCTGGAGTTCCGGGACAGAGCTAGCCAAAAACATTCAGTACTTC CAWSSGTELAKNIQYF
TRBD1 TRBJ1-1 TRBV23-1 - TGCGCCAGCAGTCAATTTATGGGACAGGGTAATCGGAACACTGAAGCTTTCTTT CASSQFMGQGNRNTEAFF
TRBD1 TRBJ2-3 TRBV10-2 once TGCGCCAGCAGGGACAGGGCCACAGATACGCAGTATTTT CASRDRATDTQYF
- TRBJ1-4 TRBV18 few TGTGCCAGCTCACGCCGGGACATTAAAAATGAAAAACTGTTTTTT CASSRRDIKNEKLFF
TRBD1 TRBJ1-3 TRBV7-9 - TGTGCCAGCAGCGCAGGGGGTTACAGCTCTGGAAACACCATATATTTT CASSAGGYSSGNTIYF
- TRBJ2-5 TRBV5-1 - TGCGCCAGCAGCGTCCGGGACGGTCAAGAGACCCAGTACTTC CASSVRDGQETQYF
- TRBJ1-1 TRBV5-4 - TGTGCCAGCAGCTTGGGTACCCGGGCACCTGAAGCTTTCTTT CASSLGTRAPEAFF
TRBD2 TRBJ2-1 TRBV6-2/TRBV6-3 - TGTGCCAGCAGTCCCCGGCCCCAACTAGCGGGAGTTGGGAATGAGCAGTTCTTC CASSPRPQLAGVGNEQFF
TRBD1 TRBJ2-7 TRBV7-6 - TGTGCCAGCAGCTTAGGAAGGGGGCTCGACGAGCAGTACTTC CASSLGRGLDEQYF
TRBD2 TRBJ2-3 TRBV6-1 - TGTGCCAGCAGTGGGGCAGGACTAGCATCAGATACGCAGTATTTT CASSGAGLASDTQYF
- TRBJ2-5 TRBV18 - TGTGCCAGCTCACCGGGAGAGACCCAGTACTTC CASSPGETQYF
- TRBJ2-3 TRBV30 - TGTGCCTGGAGTTCGGGTCGCCCGGATACGCAGTATTTT CAWSSGRPDTQYF
- TRBJ2-1 TRBV4-3 - TGCGCCAGCAGCCTCACGTCGAGCTCCTACAATGAGCAGTTCTTC CASSLTSSSYNEQFF
- TRBJ2-6 TRBV2 - TGTGCCAGCAGTGAAGAGGGGTTTACCTCTGGGGCCAACGTCCTGACTTTC CASSEEGFTSGANVLTF